Listed below are T cell receptor beta chains from one sample, sequenced in a study of cytomegalovirus exposure and HLA in healthy donors. Clones were sequenced by immunoSEQ multiplex PCR, and TCRdb holds only the in-frame ones, with some missing. The repertoire holds 150,000 or so clones, with around 84% as singletons. Sequencing was done on a sample of PBMCs. The receptor source for this set is a human donor in good health. CDR3s include the opening cysteine and the closing phenylalanine or tryptophan. Each record gives: CDR3 length, V gene, D gene, J gene, clone size, CDR3 protein, CDR3 DNA. A D gene is named only where the DNA matches it firmly. The size field is filled for only some rows; it gives once, few, many or a size class.

15	TRBV28	TRBD2	TRBJ2-5	-	CASSGAGTGGKTQYF	TGTGCCAGCAGTGGAGCCGGGACGGGAGGCAAGACCCAGTACTTC
12	TRBV5-1	-	TRBJ1-2	-	CASSFDSFGYTF	TGCGCCAGCAGCTTTGACTCCTTTGGCTACACCTTC
13	TRBV15	-	TRBJ2-7	-	CATSRGVDYEQYF	TGTGCCACCAGCAGAGGAGTTGACTACGAGCAGTACTTC
13	TRBV19	-	TRBJ2-7	-	CASSVQGSYEQYF	TGTGCCAGTAGTGTACAGGGCAGCTACGAGCAGTACTTC
18	TRBV5-4	TRBD2	TRBJ2-1	-	CASSRTQLAGVSVSEQFF	TGTGCCAGCAGCAGAACCCAACTAGCGGGAGTGTCCGTGAGTGAGCAGTTCTTC
16	TRBV7-9	-	TRBJ1-4	-	CASSLLPTVTNEKLFF	TGTGCCAGCAGCCTTCTCCCGACAGTGACTAATGAAAAACTGTTTTTT
18	TRBV4-1	TRBD2	TRBJ2-5	-	CASSLTSGGPGGQETQYF	TGCGCCAGCAGCCTGACTAGCGGGGGGCCTGGCGGGCAAGAGACCCAGTACTTC
14	TRBV2	-	TRBJ1-2	few	CASSPMTGVYGYTF	TGTGCCAGCAGTCCAATGACAGGAGTCTATGGCTACACCTTC
14	TRBV6-1	-	TRBJ2-7	-	CASSETGQRYEQYF	TGTGCCAGCAGTGAAACCGGACAGCGCTACGAGCAGTACTTC
14	TRBV7-9	TRBD1	TRBJ2-1	-	CASASGTGSNEQFF	TGTGCCAGCGCGTCCGGGACAGGGTCCAATGAGCAGTTCTTC
14	TRBV6-5	TRBD1	TRBJ1-2	-	CASRRTGTNYGYTF	TGTGCCAGCAGGAGGACAGGGACGAACTATGGCTACACCTTC
16	TRBV27	-	TRBJ1-3	-	CASTRQGTLSGNTIYF	TGTGCCAGCACCCGCCAGGGGACCCTCTCTGGAAACACCATATATTTT
15	TRBV7-2	TRBD1	TRBJ2-1	-	CASSSPGQGRGEQFF	TGTGCCAGCAGCTCACCGGGACAGGGTAGAGGTGAGCAGTTCTTC
13	TRBV6-4	-	TRBJ1-2	-	CASSPGHNYGYTF	TGTGCCAGCAGTCCAGGACACAATTATGGCTACACCTTC
15	TRBV27	-	TRBJ2-7	-	CASSFSAGSSYEQYF	TGTGCCAGCAGTTTCTCCGCGGGCAGCTCCTACGAGCAGTACTTC
14	TRBV6-1	-	TRBJ2-5	-	CASTQDPGGETQYF	TGTGCCAGCACCCAAGACCCAGGTGGAGAGACCCAGTACTTC
15	TRBV27	TRBD2	TRBJ2-7	-	CASSLSLAGVSEQYF	TGTGCCAGCAGCCTCAGTTTAGCGGGAGTTTCCGAGCAGTACTTC
15	TRBV19	TRBD1	TRBJ2-7	-	CASSMGGQVPYEQYF	TGTGCCAGTAGTATGGGGGGACAGGTACCCTACGAGCAGTACTTC
16	TRBV9	TRBD1	TRBJ1-2	-	CASSEPGTGEGYGYTF	TGTGCCAGCAGCGAACCCGGGACAGGGGAAGGCTATGGCTACACCTTC
17	TRBV5-1	TRBD1	TRBJ1-1	-	CASRWGQAIPRDTEAFF	TGCGCCAGCAGATGGGGACAGGCGATCCCCAGGGACACTGAAGCTTTCTTT
14	TRBV19	-	TRBJ1-1	-	CASSIPGVSGEAFF	TGTGCCAGTAGTATACCAGGGGTCTCTGGTGAAGCTTTCTTT
14	TRBV5-6	TRBD2	TRBJ2-2	-	CASRSRGVNGELFF	TGTGCCAGCAGGTCTCGGGGGGTGAACGGGGAGCTGTTTTTT
14	TRBV4-3	-	TRBJ1-4	-	CATSSGHQDEKLFF	TGCGCCACCAGCTCGGGACACCAGGATGAAAAACTGTTTTTT
13	TRBV9	-	TRBJ2-7	-	CASSGELSYEQYF	TGTGCCAGCAGCGGGGAGCTTTCCTACGAGCAGTACTTC
11	TRBV20-1	-	TRBJ2-5	-	CSAYFKETQYF	TGCAGTGCGTACTTTAAAGAGACCCAGTACTTC
13	TRBV7-9	TRBD1	TRBJ1-1	-	CASSLGGTAPAFF	TGTGCCAGCAGCTTAGGGGGGACAGCTCCAGCTTTCTTT
15	TRBV19	TRBD1	TRBJ2-7	-	CASSPRDRPSYEQYF	TGTGCCAGTAGTCCCCGGGACAGGCCCTCCTACGAGCAGTACTTC
12	TRBV7-2	-	TRBJ2-2	-	CASSLPVGELFF	TGTGCCAGCAGCTTACCGGTCGGGGAGCTGTTTTTT
13	TRBV7-7	-	TRBJ2-2	-	CASSLLDNGELFF	TGTGCTAGCAGCTTACTAGATAACGGGGAGCTGTTTTTT
14	TRBV6-5	-	TRBJ1-2	-	CASSYSADSGGYTF	TGTGCCAGCAGTTACTCCGCGGACAGTGGTGGCTACACCTTC
14	TRBV2	-	TRBJ1-1	-	CARGMRGGNTEAFF	TGTGCCAGGGGGATGAGGGGAGGTAACACTGAAGCTTTCTTT
17	TRBV15	TRBD2	TRBJ2-2	-	CATSRDLGGRNTGELFF	TGTGCCACCAGCAGAGATCTAGGCGGGAGGAACACCGGGGAGCTGTTTTTT
15	TRBV27	TRBD2	TRBJ2-3	-	CASIRWAGGTDTQYF	TGTGCCAGCATTCGTTGGGCGGGAGGCACAGATACGCAGTATTTT
12	TRBV29-1	-	TRBJ1-2	-	CSVADGPGGYTF	TGCAGCGTGGCGGACGGTCCGGGGGGCTACACCTTC
13	TRBV5-1	TRBD1	TRBJ2-1	once	CASSLKGANEQFF	TGCGCCAGCAGCTTGAAGGGGGCGAATGAGCAGTTCTTC
15	TRBV5-1	TRBD1	TRBJ1-1	-	CASSLVAGGNTEAFF	TGCGCCAGCAGCTTGGTTGCAGGGGGAAACACTGAAGCTTTCTTT
14	TRBV5-1	-	TRBJ2-6	-	CASSSFSGANVLTF	TGCGCCAGCAGCTCGTTCTCTGGGGCCAACGTCCTGACTTTC
15	TRBV15	-	TRBJ1-4	-	CATSRSLQVGEKLFF	TGTGCCACCAGCAGAAGTCTTCAGGTCGGTGAAAAACTGTTTTTT
16	TRBV19	-	TRBJ1-6	-	CASSMQGHSQGSPLHF	TGTGCCAGTAGTATGCAGGGTCACTCACAGGGTTCACCCCTCCACTTT
14	TRBV5-6	TRBD2	TRBJ2-3	-	CASSPRLATDTQYF	TGTGCCAGCAGCCCTCGACTAGCGACAGATACGCAGTATTTT
13	TRBV2	-	TRBJ1-2	-	CASSSRGNYGYTF	TGTGCCAGCAGTTCCCGGGGTAACTATGGCTACACCTTC